A single sample is the source of the 21 T cell receptor beta chains below, sequenced in a study of vaccination and CD4 T cells after COVID-19 (dated by TCRdb to between 2021 and 2022). Libraries were prepared through PCR. Sequencing relied on an Illumina iSeq 100. DNA from cultured CD4+ T cells was subjected to TCR sequencing with the Oncomine TCR Beta short-read assay at the Johns Hopkins FTIC core. TCRdb passed the public sequencing reads through fastp at Q25 and MiXCR, retaining productive beta sequences. A single entry per CDR3 protein holds the most common genes and DNA from its merged rows. The sample contains about 22,000 distinct CDR3 sequences, 35% to 45% of them found a single time. The top ten clones comprise 30% of the sample. Interpreted using the paper, the time point label stands for: late sampling 161 to 241 days after vaccination in a few convalescent patients. This specimen's treatment or condition label, interpreted: approximately 11-day PBMC culture with coronavirus spike peptide pools or control peptides (ViraFEST assay).

These TCRs are of unknown antigen specificity. This material consisted of CD4+ T cells from blood, cultured in vitro, taken about 7 months after SARS-CoV-2 vaccination. The receptors originated from a human donor who had recovered from COVID-19.

V gene TRBV7-2 combines with J gene TRBJ2-5; tentative D call: TRBD1 (7 bases). CDR1 is SGHTA and CDR2 is FQGNSA in the germline V gene. The CDR3 is 15 amino acids. The V end lost 5 bases, the J end lost 4 bases, and 17 bases lay between the germline ends. CDR3 protein: CASSQGTQGGETQYF. CDR3 nucleotide sequence: TGTGCCAGCAGCCAAGGGACCCAGGGGGGAGAGACCCAGTACTTC.

This clonotype appeared a single time. The V gene is TRBV2, the J gene TRBJ2-7, with D perhaps being TRBD1 or TRBD2 (5 bases each). Per germline, CDR1 SNHLY and CDR2 FYNNEI. Trimming removed 4 bases at V and 2 bases at J, with 12 bases between. The CDR3 sequence is 14 residues long. CDR3 in DNA: TGTGCCAGCAGTGGAGGGGCCTCACCCTACGAGCAGTACTTC. It encodes CASSGGASPYEQYF.

The genes are TRBV6-1 and TRBJ2-5, with D possibly TRBD2 on 5 matching bases. CDR1 and CDR2 (germline): MNHNS, SASEGT. V was trimmed by 5 bases and J by 7 bases, leaving 20 bases between them. There are 15 residues in the CDR3. For the CDR3, the DNA is TGTGCCAGCAGTCGCTCCGGTTGGACTGTCCGGACCCAGTACTTC. Amino acid sequence: CASSRSGWTVRTQYF.

The chain combines TRBV7-2 with TRBJ2-5; D possibly corresponds to TRBD1 (5 bases). The CDR3 extends over 13 amino acids. V gave up 2 bases and J gave up 2 bases, with 6 bases separating them. Germline V gene sequence: CDR1 SGHTA, CDR2 FQGNSA. Here the CDR3 reads CASSLRGQETQYF. The DNA for the CDR3 is TGTGCCAGCAGCTTAAGGGGACAAGAGACCCAGTACTTC.

V and J are TRBV10-3 and TRBJ2-7; TRBD2 might be the D (5 bases). From germline, CDR1 is ENHRY and CDR2 SYGVKD. The CDR3 is 14 amino acids. Between the trimmed V and J ends, which lost 3 bases and 2 bases, there was a span of 11 bases. CDR3 amino acids: CAISDGGSTYEQYF. In nucleotides, the CDR3 is TGTGCCATCAGTGACGGCGGGTCCACCTACGAGCAGTACTTC.

This clonotype was observed a few times. The chain has TRBV7-9 and TRBJ2-3, with D possibly being TRBD2 (6 bases). Trimming pared 5 bases from V and 1 base from J, leaving 10 bases between. The length of the CDR3 is 14 residues. CDR1 and CDR2 (germline): SEHNR, FQNEAQ (reference sequence). DNA of the CDR3: TGTGCCAGCAGCCTACCGGGGGGCACAGATACGCAGTATTTT. Protein product: CASSLPGGTDTQYF.

The rearrangement uses TRBV6-1 and TRBJ2-7; no reliable D call. Germline V gene sequence: CDR1 MNHNS, CDR2 SASEGT. Trimming removed 8 bases at V and 4 bases at J, with 12 bases between. The CDR3 is 12 amino acids. The CDR3 region is CASGVLEYEQYF. The DNA for the CDR3 is TGTGCCAGCGGGGTACTTGAGTACGAGCAGTACTTC.

The chain uses TRBV19 and TRBJ1-2, with 8 bases matching TRBD1. Germline V gene data show CDR1 as LNHDA and CDR2 as SQIVND (reference sequence). The CDR3 is made up of 13 amino acids. V dropped 5 bases and J dropped 6; count of bases not matched to a gene: 5. The CDR3 protein is CASSDRGGDGYTF. The CDR3 DNA reads as TGTGCCAGTAGTGACAGGGGTGGTGATGGCTACACCTTC.

The chain recombines TRBV27 with TRBJ2-3; the D is unclear. The CDR3 is made up of 14 amino acids. Germline CDR1 is MNHEY and CDR2 is SMNVEV (reference sequence). Trimming cost V 8 bases and J 9 bases, with 21 bases left between them. The CDR3 loop reads CASRGSPRHETQYF. The CDR3 DNA sequence: TGTGCCAGCCGTGGGTCGCCCCGACACGAAACGCAGTATTTT.

This clonotype was counted a single time. This sequence joins TRBV6-1 and TRBJ2-7, with 9 nucleotides matching TRBD1. Germline CDR1 is MNHNS and CDR2 is SASEGT. This CDR3 is 13 amino acids long. Trimming at V came to 6 bases and at J to 9 bases, leaving 9 bases not matched to a gene. Here the CDR3 reads CASRSQGALGQYF. The CDR3 coding sequence is TGTGCCAGCAGGTCACAGGGGGCATTAGGGCAGTACTTC.

The genes are TRBV19 and TRBJ2-5; the D gene is possibly TRBD2 (5 bases). The CDR3 has 13 residues. V lost 2 bases and J 5 bases, leaving 9 bases between the germline ends. CDR1 is LNHDA, CDR2 SQIVND, per germline (reference sequence). CDR3 sequence: CASSIPGLETQYF. Here the CDR3 DNA reads TGTGCCAGTAGTATACCGGGGTTGGAGACCCAGTACTTC.

V gene TRBV20-1 combines with J gene TRBJ1-2; possible D gene TRBD1, 6 bases. The CDR3 contains 14 residues. Trimming cost V 4 bases and J 8 bases, with 20 bases left between them. Per the germline V gene, CDR1 is DFQATT and CDR2 is SNEGSKA (reference sequence). The chain's CDR3 is CSATLRQDLGGYTF. The CDR3 region has the DNA TGCAGTGCTACGCTTAGACAGGATCTAGGGGGCTACACCTTC.

V usage is TRBV6-1 and J usage is TRBJ2-7; TRBD1 agrees at 7 bases. The CDR3 totals 14 residues. The trim removed 6 bases at V and 6 bases at J, leaving 11 bases unmatched. From germline, CDR1 is MNHNS and CDR2 SASEGT. CDR3 amino acids: CASRGTGVTGEQYF. The CDR3 bases are TGTGCCAGCAGAGGAACAGGGGTTACTGGCGAGCAGTACTTC.

In its sample, this clonotype was seen a few times. The genes are TRBV6-1 and TRBJ1-6; unclear D gene. V dropped 1 base and J dropped 7 bases, with 11 bases sitting between them. The CDR3 is made up of 15 amino acids. Germline V gene sequence: CDR1 MNHNS, CDR2 SASEGT. The CDR3 DNA is TGTGCCAGCAGTGAAGTTCCGACGGAAAATTCACCCCTCCACTTT. Translation gives CASSEVPTENSPLHF.

The gene calls are TRBV20-1 and TRBJ2-5; D perhaps matches TRBD1 (6 bases). Germline CDR1 reads DFQATT; CDR2 reads SNEGSKA (reference sequence). Trimming stripped 2 bases from V and 5 bases from J, with 15 bases between. This CDR3 contains 14 residues. The CDR3 loop reads CSARNLGGTETQYF. The CDR3 coding sequence is TGCAGTGCTAGAAACCTAGGGGGAACGGAGACCCAGTACTTC.

This clonotype was observed a few times. This chain joins TRBV7-2 and TRBJ1-1; 8 positions match TRBD1. This CDR3 spans 14 amino acids. The germline CDR1 and CDR2 sequences are SGHTA and FQGNSA. Trimming cost V 5 bases and J 4 bases; bases outside gene matches: 6. The CDR3 region has the DNA TGTGCCAGCAGCAAAACAACAGGGGGCACTGAAGCTTTCTTT. This translates into CASSKTTGGTEAFF. The complete variable domain, with remaining parts taken from reference TRBV7-2 and TRBJ1-1, reads GAGVSQSPSNKVTEKGKDVELRCDPISGHTALYWYRQSLGQGLEFLIYFQGNSAPDKSGLPSDRFSAERTGGSVSTLTIQRTQQEDSAVYLCASSKTTGGTEAFFGQGTRLTVV.

V is TRBV5-6 and J is TRBJ1-6; 12 bases are a match to TRBD1. J gave up 7 bases and V 4 bases, and 9 bases lay outside the gene matches. Germline V CDR1 and CDR2: SGHDT, YYEEEE. The CDR3 is 17 residues long. CDR3 protein: CASSPGTGGRQNSPLHF. CDR3 in DNA: TGTGCCAGCAGCCCTGGGACAGGGGGCCGACAAAATTCACCCCTCCACTTT.

The V and J genes are TRBV6-1 and TRBJ1-1, with a tentative D call TRBD1 (5 bases). V gave up 3 bases and J gave up 11 bases, with 13 bases separating them. There are 12 residues in the CDR3. The germline V gene has CDR1 MNHNS and CDR2 SASEGT. The CDR3, as DNA: TGTGCCAGCAGTGACTCAGGGAAGACGGCTTTCTTT. It encodes CASSDSGKTAFF.

This clonotype has a single count. The rearrangement links TRBV11-3 to TRBJ2-3, with 7 bases matching TRBD2. Losses at the gene ends were 1 base for V and 4 bases for J; bases not matched to a gene: 8. The V gene's germline CDR1 is SGHNT and CDR2 YENEEA. The CDR3 is made up of 16 amino acids. The CDR3 DNA sequence: TGTGCCAGCAGCTTAGGTTCCTCGGGGGGATCAGATACGCAGTATTTT. It codes for CASSLGSSGGSDTQYF.

This clonotype occurred a few times. The chain carries TRBV2 and TRBJ1-2; TRBD1 matches 7 bases. V lost 5 bases to trimming and J lost 8 bases; unmatched junction nucleotides: 11. CDR1 and CDR2 (germline): SNHLY, FYNNEI. The CDR3 covers 14 residues. Here the CDR3 reads CASSPTGTAPGYTF. CDR3 nucleotides: TGTGCCAGCAGTCCGACAGGGACGGCCCCCGGCTACACCTTC.

The chain links TRBV20-1 to TRBJ2-6; D is ambiguous. V was cut by 6 bases and J by 0 bases, with 12 bases left in between. The CDR3 extends over 15 amino acids. CDR1 DFQATT and CDR2 SNEGSKA come from the germline V gene (reference sequence). The CDR3 DNA is TGCAGTGCCAGCTTCGACAACTCTGGGGCCAACGTCCTGACTTTC. Translated: CSASFDNSGANVLTF.